The entry that follows covers one T cell receptor (beta chain) sequence. This record comes from a study of blood T cell repertoires in COVID-19. Germline V gene sequence: CDR1 SNHLY, CDR2 FYNNEI. Trimming cost V 4 bases and J 2 bases; bases outside gene matches: 4. The CDR3 length is 14 residues. This table comes from immunoSEQ multiplex PCR, and its TCRdb copy is limited to in-frame clones, with some not included. The table has 360,000 or so clones, roughly 90% seen once. Cohort assignment relied on participant-reported clinical history. Recovered Cohort 3 donors showed two negative PCRs, clearance, or symptom resolution.

Sequenced input: PBMCs or T cells enriched from blood (not recorded which). The chain is built from TRBV2 and TRBJ1-1; 7 nucleotides align to TRBD1. This TCR derives from a woman in her thirties who had recovered from COVID-19. CDR3 nucleotide sequence: TGTGCCAGCAGTGTCAGGGGGGTAAACACTGAAGCTTTCTTT. Amino acid sequence: CASSVRGVNTEAFF.